The clone carrying this TCR beta chain was counted a single time. V shed 5 bases, J shed 4 bases, and the junction held 8 bases outside the gene matches. The CDR3 is 15 amino acids. The germline V gene has CDR1 ENHRY and CDR2 SYGVKD. Clones were read by immunoSEQ multiplex PCR, and TCRdb kept only the in-frame ones, dropping some. The sample has 70,000 to 75,000 clones; roughly 94% are singletons. This specimen belongs to a study of cytomegalovirus exposure and HLA in healthy donors. The chain couples TRBV10-3 to TRBJ1-3; 7 bases line up with TRBD1. This clonotype was obtained from a man aged 18 to 35 in good health and CMV-seropositive. What was sequenced was PBMCs. CDR3 loop: CAISRTGTAGNTIYF. In DNA form, the CDR3 reads TGTGCCATCAGTAGAACCGGGACAGCCGGAAACACCATATATTTT.